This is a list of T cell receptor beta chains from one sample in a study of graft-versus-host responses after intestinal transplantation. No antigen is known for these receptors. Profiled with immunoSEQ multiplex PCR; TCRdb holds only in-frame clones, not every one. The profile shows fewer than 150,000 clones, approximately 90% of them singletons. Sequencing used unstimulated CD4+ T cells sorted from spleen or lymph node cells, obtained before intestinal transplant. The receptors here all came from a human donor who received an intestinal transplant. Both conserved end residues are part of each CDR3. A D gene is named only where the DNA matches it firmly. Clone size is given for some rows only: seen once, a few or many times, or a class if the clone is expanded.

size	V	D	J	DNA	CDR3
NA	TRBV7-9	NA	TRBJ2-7	TGTGCCAGCAGCTTAGCGATAGGTCCGCCAGCCTACGAGCAGTACTTC	CASSLAIGPPAYEQYF
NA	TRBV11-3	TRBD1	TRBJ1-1	TGTGCCAGCAGCTCCCAGACAGGGGGGCAGAACACTGAAGCTTTCTTT	CASSSQTGGQNTEAFF
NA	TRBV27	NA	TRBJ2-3	TGTGCCAGCAGTTTAAACGGGGGAACGCAGTATTTT	CASSLNGGTQYF
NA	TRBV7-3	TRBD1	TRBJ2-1	TGTGCCAGCAGCCCATCCGGGACAGGGGATCGGAATGAGCAGTTCTTC	CASSPSGTGDRNEQFF
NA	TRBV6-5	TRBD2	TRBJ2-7	TGTGCCAGCAGTTACTCGAGTAGCGGGGCCACCTACGAGCAGTACTTC	CASSYSSSGATYEQYF
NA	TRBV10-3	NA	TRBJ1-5	TGTGCCATCAGTGGAGGCCGGTTAGGGAGTCAGCCCCAGCATTTT	CAISGGRLGSQPQHF
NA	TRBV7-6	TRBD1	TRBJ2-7	TGTGCCAGCAGCCGCCCGGGACAGGGGTTCGGCGAGCAGTACTTC	CASSRPGQGFGEQYF
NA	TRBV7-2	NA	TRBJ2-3	TGTGCCAGCAGCCCAATACCATCAGATACGCAGTATTTT	CASSPIPSDTQYF
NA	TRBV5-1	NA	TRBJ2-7	TGCGCCAGCAGCTTGGGTGTAGGGGGTTACGAGCAGTACTTC	CASSLGVGGYEQYF
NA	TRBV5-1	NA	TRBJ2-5	TGCGCCAGCAGCTTCGGAGCTGGCGAGACCCAGTACTTC	CASSFGAGETQYF
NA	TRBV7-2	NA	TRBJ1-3	TGTGCCAGCAGCCCGAAGGGGCCTGGAAACACCATATATTTT	CASSPKGPGNTIYF
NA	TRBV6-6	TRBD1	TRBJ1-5	TGTGCCAGCAGAGATACAGGGGGGGGTCAGCCCCAGCATTTT	CASRDTGGGQPQHF
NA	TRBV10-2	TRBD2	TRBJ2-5	TGCGCCAGCAGTGAGGCGGGGGGAGAGACCCAGTACTTC	CASSEAGGETQYF
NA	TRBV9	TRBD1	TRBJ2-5	TGTGCCAGCAGCCTCGGACAGGGGAAAGTGGAGACCCAGTACTTC	CASSLGQGKVETQYF
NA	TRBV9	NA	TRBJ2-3	TGTGCCAGCAGCGTAGTTGGGGGGCCCACAGATACGCAGTATTTT	CASSVVGGPTDTQYF
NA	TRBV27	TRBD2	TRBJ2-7	TGTGCCAGTCGACTAGCGGGGGGCTACGAGCAGTACTTC	CASRLAGGYEQYF
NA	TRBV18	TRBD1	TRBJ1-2	TGTGCCAGCTCACGGGTAGTTTCAGCGGCAGGGGGTTATGATGGCTACACCTTC	CASSRVVSAAGGYDGYTF
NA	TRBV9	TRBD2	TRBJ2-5	TGTGCCAGCAGCCCCCAGAATCCGGGACTAGCGGGGGGGCGGATAGAGACCCAGTACTTC	CASSPQNPGLAGGRIETQYF
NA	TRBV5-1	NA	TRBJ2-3	TGCGCCAGCAGCTTGGCGGGGGATGGAGATACGCAGTATTTT	CASSLAGDGDTQYF
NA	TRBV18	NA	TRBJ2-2	TGTGCCAGCTCACCTGGCAGAACCGGGGAGCTGTTTTTT	CASSPGRTGELFF
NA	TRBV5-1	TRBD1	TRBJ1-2	TGCGCCAGCACGCCCACAGGGGGGCCTGGCTACACCTTC	CASTPTGGPGYTF
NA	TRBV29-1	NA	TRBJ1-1	TGCAGCGTTTTGGTATCCCAGACTTACACTGAAGCTTTCTTT	CSVLVSQTYTEAFF
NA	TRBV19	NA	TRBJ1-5	TGTGCCAGTAGTATTCGGGCCAATCAGCCCCAGCATTTT	CASSIRANQPQHF
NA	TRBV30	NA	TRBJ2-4	TGTGCCTGGAGTGTCTCCTCCGGTGGGGCCTCGGGTTGGAACATTCAGTACTTC	CAWSVSSGGASGWNIQYF
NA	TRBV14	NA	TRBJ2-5	TGTGCCAGCAGTATCAACAGGGTTCCGTCAGAGACCCAGTACTTC	CASSINRVPSETQYF
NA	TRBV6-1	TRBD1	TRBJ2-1	TGTGCCAGTTCGACAGGGATCCGGAATGAGCAGTTCTTC	CASSTGIRNEQFF
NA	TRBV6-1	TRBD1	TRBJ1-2	TGTGCCAGCAGGCCGGCCCGGGACAGGGATTATGGCTACACCTTC	CASRPARDRDYGYTF
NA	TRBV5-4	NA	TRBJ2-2	TGTGCCAGCGGACGAACGCAGAGCACCGGGGAGCTGTTTTTT	CASGRTQSTGELFF
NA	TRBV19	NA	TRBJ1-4	TGTGCCAGTAGTTTCCGGGCCCTTCCAACTAATGAAAAACTGTTTTTT	CASSFRALPTNEKLFF
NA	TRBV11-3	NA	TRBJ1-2	TGTGCCAGCAGCTTTCCCTATGGCTACACCTTC	CASSFPYGYTF
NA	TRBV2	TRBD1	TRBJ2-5	TGTGCCAGCAGTGAGGACGACCGGGACAGGGGGCGTGAGACCCAGTACTTC	CASSEDDRDRGRETQYF
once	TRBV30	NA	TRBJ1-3	TGTGCCTGGAGGTCGGCAGGGGCACTCTCTGGAAACACCATATATTTT	CAWRSAGALSGNTIYF
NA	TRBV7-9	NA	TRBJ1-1	TGTGCCAGCAGTTCCCCTACAGAGAACACTGAAGCTTTCTTT	CASSSPTENTEAFF
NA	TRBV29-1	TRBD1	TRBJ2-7	TGCAGCGTTCTCCGGGACAGGGAGGGCGAGCAGTACTTC	CSVLRDREGEQYF
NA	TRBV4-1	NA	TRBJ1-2	TGCGCCAGCAGCACGGAATTTATGACGGGACGGCTTAATGGCTACACCTTC	CASSTEFMTGRLNGYTF
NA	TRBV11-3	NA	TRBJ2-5	TGTGCCAGCAGCTTGGGGCTAGCGTTTGGCGAGACCCAGTACTTC	CASSLGLAFGETQYF
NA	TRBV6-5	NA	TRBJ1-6	TGTGCCAGCAGTTACAGCCTCGATAATTCACCCCTCCACTTT	CASSYSLDNSPLHF
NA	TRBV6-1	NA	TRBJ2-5	TGTGCCAGCAGTGAACCACCACAAGAGACCCAGTACTTC	CASSEPPQETQYF
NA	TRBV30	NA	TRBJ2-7	TGTGCCTGGAGTGTACTAGGTGGCAGGGCCCACTACGAGCAGTACTTC	CAWSVLGGRAHYEQYF
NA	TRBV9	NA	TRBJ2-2	TGTGCCAGCAGCGTAGGCCCCTCCGGTCTCCCTGGGGAGCTGTTTTTT	CASSVGPSGLPGELFF
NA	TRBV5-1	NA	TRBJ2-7	TGCGCCAGCAGCCAGAATAGGGACCCCTACGAGCAGTACTTC	CASSQNRDPYEQYF
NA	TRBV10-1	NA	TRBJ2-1	TGCGCCAGCAGTGAGTCCCCCAATGAGCAGTTCTTC	CASSESPNEQFF
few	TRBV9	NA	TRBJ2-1	TGTGCCAGCAGCGTAGACAGTGGCTCCTACAATGAGCAGTTCTTC	CASSVDSGSYNEQFF
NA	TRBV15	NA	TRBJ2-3	TGTGCCACCAGCAGAGCCAGCAAGGGTACGCAGTATTTT	CATSRASKGTQYF
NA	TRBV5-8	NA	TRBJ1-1	TGTGCCAGCAGCTTGGAGGCAGGTATGAACACTGAAGCTTTCTTT	CASSLEAGMNTEAFF
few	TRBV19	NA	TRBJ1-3	TGTGCCAGTAGTCGGACAGTTGGGAACACCATATATTTT	CASSRTVGNTIYF
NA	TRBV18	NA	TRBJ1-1	TGTGCCAGCTCGCCGCAAGATATGCAGGGGTCCGGCACTGAAGCTTTCTTT	CASSPQDMQGSGTEAFF
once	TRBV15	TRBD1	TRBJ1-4	TGTGCCACCAGCGGCCAAGCTACAGGGGGTGAAAAACTGTTTTTT	CATSGQATGGEKLFF
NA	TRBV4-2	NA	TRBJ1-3	TGTGCCAGCAGCCCGGCGGGGGGTCTGGGCAACACCATATATTTT	CASSPAGGLGNTIYF
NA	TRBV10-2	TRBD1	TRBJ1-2	TGCGCCAGCAGCCGAGGACAGGGAACTAACTATGGCTACACCTTC	CASSRGQGTNYGYTF
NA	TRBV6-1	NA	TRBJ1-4	TGTGCCAGCAGTGGTACAGGGCATGAAAAACTGTTTTTT	CASSGTGHEKLFF
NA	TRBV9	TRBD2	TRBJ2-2	TGTGCCAGCAGCGTAGGATCGGGACTAGCAACCGGGGAGCTGTTTTTT	CASSVGSGLATGELFF
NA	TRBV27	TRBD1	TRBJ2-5	TGTGCCAGCAGTCCAACCCAGACAGGGTGGGAGACCCAGTACTTC	CASSPTQTGWETQYF